A selection of T cell receptor beta chains follows, all from one sample in a study of T cell responses to AZD1222 COVID-19 vaccine. The repertoire was sequenced with immunoSEQ multiplex PCR; TCRdb's copy has only in-frame clones and lacks some. Of more than 85,000 clones in the sample, 94% were seen once. Source: peripheral blood, taken 28 days after the second AZD1222 dose. The receptors derive from an adult who received the AZD1222 COVID-19 vaccine. Each CDR3 is given with its conserved first and last residue. Fields, in order: D gene, V gene, clone size, J gene, CDR3 protein, CDR3 DNA. A D gene is named only where the DNA matches it firmly. The size entry is marked missing in some rows and otherwise reads once, few, many or a size class.

>-|TRBV24-1|once|TRBJ1-2
CATEPEAIHGYTF
TGTGCCACAGAACCGGAGGCCATCCATGGCTACACCTTC
>-|TRBV10-1|-|TRBJ2-7
CASSREVTHSYEQYF
TGCGCCAGCAGTCGAGAGGTTACCCACTCCTACGAGCAGTACTTC
>TRBD1|TRBV6-5|-|TRBJ2-5
CASSYYRGMETQYF
TGTGCCAGCAGTTACTACAGGGGGATGGAGACCCAGTACTTC
>-|TRBV6-5|-|TRBJ1-6
CASSYSGGNSPLHF
TGTGCCAGCAGTTACTCGGGGGGTAATTCACCCCTCCACTTT
>-|TRBV18|-|TRBJ1-1
CASSPLREGNTEAFF
TGTGCCAGCTCACCCCTACGGGAGGGAAACACTGAAGCTTTCTTT
>TRBD2|TRBV19|-|TRBJ2-1
CASSIGTRTYNEQFF
TGTGCCAGTAGTATAGGGACTAGGACCTACAATGAGCAGTTCTTC
>TRBD2|TRBV7-2|-|TRBJ2-7
CASSPRQTSGSYEQYF
TGTGCCAGCAGCCCCCGGCAGACTAGCGGGAGTTACGAGCAGTACTTC
>-|TRBV4-1|once|TRBJ2-1
CASSQVWGPSSYNEQFF
TGCGCCAGCAGCCAAGTGTGGGGGCCGAGCTCCTACAATGAGCAGTTCTTC
>TRBD1|TRBV9|-|TRBJ1-2
CASSGGQGLYYGYTF
TGTGCCAGCAGCGGTGGACAGGGTCTCTACTATGGCTACACCTTC
>-|TRBV11-2|-|TRBJ2-1
CASSLSPLSNEQFF
TGTGCCAGCAGCTTGTCGCCACTATCCAATGAGCAGTTCTTC
>TRBD1|TRBV15|once|TRBJ1-5
CATSSTGDQPQHF
TGTGCCACCAGCAGCACAGGGGATCAGCCCCAGCATTTT
>-|TRBV7-8|-|TRBJ1-1
CASSSERVVSGTEAFF
TGTGCCAGCAGCTCGGAGCGGGTAGTCAGCGGCACTGAAGCTTTCTTT
>TRBD1|TRBV29-1|-|TRBJ1-1
CSVGGQGVNTEAFF
TGCAGCGTTGGTGGACAGGGGGTGAACACTGAAGCTTTCTTT
>-|TRBV2|-|TRBJ1-5
CASGTGRGRYSNQPQHF
TGTGCCAGCGGGACGGGACGGGGAAGATATAGCAATCAGCCCCAGCATTTT
>TRBD1|TRBV15|-|TRBJ1-5
CATSRGTGSQPQHF
TGTGCCACCAGCAGAGGGACAGGGAGCCAGCCCCAGCATTTT
>TRBD1|TRBV3-1/TRBV3-2|-|TRBJ1-6
CASSQTGGSSPLHF
TGTGCCAGCAGCCAAACAGGGGGTAGTTCACCCCTCCACTTT
>-|TRBV20-1|-|TRBJ1-4
CSASQENEKLFF
TGCAGTGCTAGTCAGGAGAATGAAAAACTGTTTTTT
>-|TRBV10-2|-|TRBJ1-5
CASAENSNQPQHF
TGCGCCAGCGCCGAAAATAGCAATCAGCCCCAGCATTTT
>-|TRBV30|-|TRBJ1-4
CAWAQGGGAKLFF
TGTGCCTGGGCCCAGGGAGGGGGAGCAAAACTGTTTTTT
>TRBD1|TRBV5-6|-|TRBJ1-1
CASSLVGTGLMNTEAFF
TGTGCCAGCAGCTTGGTTGGGACAGGGCTAATGAACACTGAAGCTTTCTTT
>-|TRBV2|-|TRBJ2-1
CASSERVLYNEQFF
TGTGCCAGCAGTGAAAGGGTGCTCTACAATGAGCAGTTCTTC
>-|TRBV7-9|-|TRBJ2-2
CASSFFTGELFF
TGTGCCAGCAGCTTCTTCACCGGGGAGCTGTTTTTT
>TRBD1|TRBV7-9|-|TRBJ1-2
CASSSYLGTADGYTF
TGTGCCAGCAGCTCTTACCTCGGGACAGCTGATGGCTACACCTTC
>TRBD2|TRBV5-1|-|TRBJ2-7
CASSSGLLAYEQYF
TGCGCCAGCAGCTCGGGACTACTCGCCTACGAGCAGTACTTC
>TRBD1|TRBV7-8|once|TRBJ1-2
CASSLGAGGNYGYTF
TGTGCCAGCAGTCTAGGGGCAGGGGGCAACTATGGCTACACCTTC
>-|TRBV15|-|TRBJ2-1
CATSDRYSYNEQFF
TGTGCCACCAGCGACAGGTATTCCTACAATGAGCAGTTCTTC
>TRBD1|TRBV3-1/TRBV3-2|-|TRBJ1-2
CASSQGQAPNYGYTF
TGTGCCAGCAGCCAGGGACAGGCCCCTAACTATGGCTACACCTTC
>TRBD1|TRBV6-2/TRBV6-3|-|TRBJ1-4
CASSYTGQGEEKLFF
TGTGCCAGCAGTTACACAGGACAGGGAGAGGAAAAACTGTTTTTT
>-|TRBV5-1|-|TRBJ1-1
CASSLDLAVAFF
TGCGCCAGCAGCTTGGATCTGGCAGTTGCTTTCTTT
>-|TRBV4-1|-|TRBJ1-5
CASSLTTGENNQPQHF
TGCGCCAGCAGCCTAACGACAGGAGAGAACAATCAGCCCCAGCATTTT